The present TCR beta chain was sequenced within a study of beta chain features in type 1 diabetes. Expressed TCRB transcripts were sequenced because the entire RNA isolate underwent reverse transcription. TCRdb's table, derived via immunoSEQ multiplex PCR, lists solely in-frame clones and lacks some. The sample includes 810,000 or so clones, 15% to 20% of them seen just once. CD4+ naive, central memory, regulatory and stem cell-like memory cells were sorted via CD45RO/CCR7/CD25/CD127/CD95/CD27. Study-wide results and limits: Fewer junction insertions and more nucleotide deletions appeared in type 1 diabetes patients.

The CDR3 has 14 amino acids. The junction had 3 bases not matched to a gene; V was cut back by 7 bases and J by 2 bases. Germline V lookup: CDR1 SEHNR, CDR2 FQNEAQ (reference sequence). Remarks on this clone: Antigen specificity is unknown.

This receptor was taken from a woman aged 18-29 years in good health. This chain links TRBV7-9 with TRBJ2-5; the match to TRBD2 covers 11 bases. Input material: naive CD4+ T cells from blood. CDR3 residues: CASTVAGGQETQYF. CDR3 coding DNA: TGTGCCAGCACCGTAGCGGGAGGGCAAGAGACCCAGTACTTC.